The source of this TCR beta chain is a study of Ad26.COV2.S vaccination and SARS-CoV-2 variants. Study observations and caveats: Vaccinees showed greater spike-specific TCR breadth than placebo recipients. From the TCR breadth and depth analyses, total T cell responses may have been underestimated.

TCRdb's table, derived via immunoSEQ multiplex PCR, lists solely in-frame clones and lacks some. The sample consists of roughly 380,000 clones, about 90% of them appearing once. This clone was seen only once. The antigen is unknown. The CDR3 runs 16 residues. The V gene's germline CDR1 is LGHNT and CDR2 FRNRAP. V shed 6 bases and J 0 bases; nucleotides not matched to a gene: 4. The source of this sequence is a human donor who had recovered from COVID-19. Sequences were derived from peripheral blood, sampled after recovery from COVID-19. The V and J genes are TRBV12-5 and TRBJ2-3, with 12 bases lining up with TRBD2. The CDR3 sequence is CASGQGLAGSTDTQYF. CDR3 coding DNA: TGTGCTAGTGGCCAAGGACTAGCGGGGAGCACAGATACGCAGTATTTT.